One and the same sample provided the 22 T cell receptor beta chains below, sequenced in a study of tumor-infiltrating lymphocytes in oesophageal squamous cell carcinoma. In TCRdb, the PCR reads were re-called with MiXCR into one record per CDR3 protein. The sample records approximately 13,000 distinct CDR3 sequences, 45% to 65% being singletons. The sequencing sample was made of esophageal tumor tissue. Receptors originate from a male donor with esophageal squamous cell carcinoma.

The CDR3 DNA reads TGTGCCAGCAGCTCTACTAGCGGGAGTCCCTACGAGCAGTACTTC. Protein: CASSSTSGSPYEQYF. The chain couples TRBV7-2 to TRBJ2-1; 11 positions agree with TRBD2. The J call is doubtful: the DNA matches TRBJ2-7 better. The germline gives CDR1 SGHTA, CDR2 FQGNSA. The CDR3 has 15 residues.

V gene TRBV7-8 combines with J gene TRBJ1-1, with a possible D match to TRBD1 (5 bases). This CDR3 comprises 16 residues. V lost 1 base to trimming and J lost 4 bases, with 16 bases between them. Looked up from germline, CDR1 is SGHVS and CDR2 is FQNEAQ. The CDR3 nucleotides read TGTGCCAGCAGCTTAGGAGCCAGGGCCCGAGGCACTGAAGCTTTCTTT. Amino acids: CASSLGARARGTEAFF.

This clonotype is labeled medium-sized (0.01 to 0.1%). The CDR3 reads CASSLLGNTRQRGYGYTF. DNA for the CDR3: TGTGCCAGCAGCTTGTTAGGGAACACGAGACAGAGGGGGTATGGCTACACCTTC. The chain joins TRBV5-4 to TRBJ1-2, with D tentatively TRBD1 (6 bases). The ends were cut back, 1 base at V and 5 bases at J, with 24 bases in the middle. This CDR3 region has 18 residues. Per the germline V gene, CDR1 is SGHNT and CDR2 is YYREEE (reference sequence).

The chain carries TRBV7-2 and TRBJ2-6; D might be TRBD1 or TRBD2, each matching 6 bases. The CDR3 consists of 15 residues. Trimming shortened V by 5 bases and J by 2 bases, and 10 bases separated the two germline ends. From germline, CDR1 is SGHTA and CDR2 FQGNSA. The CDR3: CASSLGGTGANVLTF. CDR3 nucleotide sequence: TGTGCCAGCAGCCTAGGGGGGACTGGGGCCAACGTCCTGACTTTC.

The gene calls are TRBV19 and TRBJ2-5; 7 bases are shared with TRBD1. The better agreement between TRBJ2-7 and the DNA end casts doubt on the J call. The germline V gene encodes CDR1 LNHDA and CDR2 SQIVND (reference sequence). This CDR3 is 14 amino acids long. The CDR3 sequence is CASRISDRAYEQYF. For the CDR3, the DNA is TGTGCCAGTAGGATTTCAGACAGGGCCTACGAGCAGTACTTC.

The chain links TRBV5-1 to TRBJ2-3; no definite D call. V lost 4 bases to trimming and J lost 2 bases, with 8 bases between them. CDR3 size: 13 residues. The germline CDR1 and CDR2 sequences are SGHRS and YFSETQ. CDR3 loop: CASSRASTDTQYF. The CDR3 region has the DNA TGCGCCAGCAGCAGGGCTTCCACAGATACGCAGTATTTT.

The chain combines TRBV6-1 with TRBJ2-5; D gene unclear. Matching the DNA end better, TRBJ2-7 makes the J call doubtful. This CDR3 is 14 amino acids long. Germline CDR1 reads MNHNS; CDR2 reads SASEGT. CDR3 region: CASMMGSRGYEQYF. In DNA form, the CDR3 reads TGTGCCAGCATGATGGGCAGCCGTGGCTACGAGCAGTACTTC.

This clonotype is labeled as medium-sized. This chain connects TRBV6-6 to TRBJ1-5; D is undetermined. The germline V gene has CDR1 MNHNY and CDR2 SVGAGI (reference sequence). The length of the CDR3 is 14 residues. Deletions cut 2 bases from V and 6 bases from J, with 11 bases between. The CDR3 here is CASSYLGSGQPQHF. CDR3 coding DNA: TGTGCCAGCAGTTACCTAGGGTCAGGTCAGCCCCAGCATTTT.

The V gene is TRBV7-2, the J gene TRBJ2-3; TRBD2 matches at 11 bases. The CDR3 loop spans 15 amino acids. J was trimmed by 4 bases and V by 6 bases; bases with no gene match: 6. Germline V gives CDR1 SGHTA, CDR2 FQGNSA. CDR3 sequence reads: CASSQLAGVPDTQYF. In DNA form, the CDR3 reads TGTGCCAGCAGTCAACTAGCGGGAGTCCCAGATACGCAGTATTTT.

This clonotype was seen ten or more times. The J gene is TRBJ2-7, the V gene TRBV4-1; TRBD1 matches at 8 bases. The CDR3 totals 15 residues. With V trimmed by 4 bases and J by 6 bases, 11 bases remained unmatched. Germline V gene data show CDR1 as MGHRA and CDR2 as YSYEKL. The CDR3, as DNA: TGCGCCAGCAGCCCGGACGGCAGGGGGCCCCTCGAGCAGTACTTC. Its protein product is CASSPDGRGPLEQYF.

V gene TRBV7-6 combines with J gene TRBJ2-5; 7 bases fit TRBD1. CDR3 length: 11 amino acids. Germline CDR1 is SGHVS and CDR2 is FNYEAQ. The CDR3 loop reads CVTGVQETQYF. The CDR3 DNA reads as TGTGTCACAGGGGTTCAAGAGACCCAGTACTTC.

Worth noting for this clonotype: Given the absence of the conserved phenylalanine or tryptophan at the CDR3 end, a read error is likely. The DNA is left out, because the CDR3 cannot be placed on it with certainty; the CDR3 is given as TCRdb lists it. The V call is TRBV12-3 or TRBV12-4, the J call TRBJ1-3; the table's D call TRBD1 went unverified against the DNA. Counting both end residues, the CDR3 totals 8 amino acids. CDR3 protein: CASRLLGT.

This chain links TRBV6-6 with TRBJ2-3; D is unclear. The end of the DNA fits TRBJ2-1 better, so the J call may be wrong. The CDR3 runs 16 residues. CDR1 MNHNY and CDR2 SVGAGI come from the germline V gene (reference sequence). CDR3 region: CASSYSLASSYNEQFF. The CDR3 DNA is TGTGCCAGCAGTTACTCGTTGGCGAGCTCCTACAATGAGCAGTTCTTC.

The CDR3 coding sequence is TGTGCCAGCAGCTCTGTGCGGGACTACAATGAGCAGTTCTTC. Protein: CASSSVRDYNEQFF. The gene calls are TRBV11-2 and TRBJ2-1, with D perhaps TRBD2 (6 bases). CDR1 is SGHAT and CDR2 is FQNNGV in the germline V gene. V lost 4 bases and J lost 3, with 10 bases in between. CDR3 length: 14 amino acids.

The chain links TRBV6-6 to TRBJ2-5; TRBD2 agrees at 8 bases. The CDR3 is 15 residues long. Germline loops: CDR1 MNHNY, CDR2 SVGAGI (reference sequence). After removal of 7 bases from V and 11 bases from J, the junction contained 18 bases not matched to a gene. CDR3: CASKSGGLETDTQYF. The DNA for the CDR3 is TGTGCCAGCAAATCGGGGGGGCTAGAGACAGATACGCAGTACTTC.

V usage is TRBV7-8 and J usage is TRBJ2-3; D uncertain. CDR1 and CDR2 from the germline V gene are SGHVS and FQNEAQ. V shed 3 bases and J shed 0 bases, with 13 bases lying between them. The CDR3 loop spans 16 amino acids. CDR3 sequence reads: CASSFLGYPSTDTQYF. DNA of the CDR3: TGTGCCAGCAGCTTTCTCGGGTATCCTAGCACAGATACGCAGTATTTT.

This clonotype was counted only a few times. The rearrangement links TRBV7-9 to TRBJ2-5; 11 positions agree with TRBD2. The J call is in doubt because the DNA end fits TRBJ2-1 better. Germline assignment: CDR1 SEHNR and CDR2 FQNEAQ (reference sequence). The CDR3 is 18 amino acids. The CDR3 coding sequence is TGTGCCAGCAGCCTCATCAACTCCGGGACTAGCGGCTACAATGAGCAGTTCTTC. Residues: CASSLINSGTSGYNEQFF.

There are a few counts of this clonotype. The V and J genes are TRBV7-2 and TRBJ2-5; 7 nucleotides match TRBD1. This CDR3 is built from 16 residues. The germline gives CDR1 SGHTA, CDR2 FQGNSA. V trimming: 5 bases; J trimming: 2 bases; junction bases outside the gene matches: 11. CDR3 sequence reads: CASSAYRGGWQETQYF. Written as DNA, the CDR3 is TGTGCCAGCAGCGCGTACAGGGGCGGGTGGCAAGAGACCCAGTACTTC.

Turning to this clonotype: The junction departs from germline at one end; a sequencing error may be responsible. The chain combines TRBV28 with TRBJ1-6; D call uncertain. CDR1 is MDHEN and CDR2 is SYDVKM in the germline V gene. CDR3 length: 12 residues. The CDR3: CASAVLSAEQYF. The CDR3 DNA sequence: TGTGCCAGCGCGGTTCTTTCGGCTGAGCAGTACTTT.

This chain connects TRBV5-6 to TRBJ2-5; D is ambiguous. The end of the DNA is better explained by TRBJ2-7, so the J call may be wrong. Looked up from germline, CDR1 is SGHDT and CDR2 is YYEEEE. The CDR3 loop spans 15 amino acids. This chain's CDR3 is CASSLVRRSNYEQYF. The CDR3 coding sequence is TGTGCCAGCAGCTTGGTCCGGCGGAGCAACTACGAGCAGTACTTC.

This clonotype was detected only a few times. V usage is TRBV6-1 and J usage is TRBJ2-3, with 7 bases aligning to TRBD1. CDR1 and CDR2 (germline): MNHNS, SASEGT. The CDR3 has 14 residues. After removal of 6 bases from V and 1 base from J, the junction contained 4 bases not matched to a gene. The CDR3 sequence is CASSHGTGTDTQYF. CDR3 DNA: TGTGCCAGCAGCCACGGGACAGGCACAGATACGCAGTATTTT.

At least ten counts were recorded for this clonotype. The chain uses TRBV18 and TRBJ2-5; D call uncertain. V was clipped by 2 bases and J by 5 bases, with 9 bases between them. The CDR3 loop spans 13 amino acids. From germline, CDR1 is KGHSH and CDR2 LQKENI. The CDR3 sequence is CASSPYVDETQYF. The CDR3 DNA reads TGTGCCAGCTCACCATACGTTGACGAGACCCAGTACTTC.